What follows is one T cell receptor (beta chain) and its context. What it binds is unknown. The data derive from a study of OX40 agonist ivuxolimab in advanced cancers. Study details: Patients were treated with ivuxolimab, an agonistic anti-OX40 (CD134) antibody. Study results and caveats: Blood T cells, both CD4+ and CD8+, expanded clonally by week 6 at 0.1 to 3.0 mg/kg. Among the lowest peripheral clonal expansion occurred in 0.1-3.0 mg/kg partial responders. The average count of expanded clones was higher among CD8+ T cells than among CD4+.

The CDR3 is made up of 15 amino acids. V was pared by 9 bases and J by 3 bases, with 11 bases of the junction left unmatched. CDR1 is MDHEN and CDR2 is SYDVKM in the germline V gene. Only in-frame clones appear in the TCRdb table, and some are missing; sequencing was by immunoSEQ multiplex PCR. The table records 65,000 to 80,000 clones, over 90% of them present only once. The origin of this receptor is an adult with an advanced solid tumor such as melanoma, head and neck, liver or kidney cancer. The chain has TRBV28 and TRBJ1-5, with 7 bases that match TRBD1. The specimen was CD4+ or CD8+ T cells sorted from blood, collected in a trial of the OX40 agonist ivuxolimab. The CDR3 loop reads CASPPGGGVNQPQHF. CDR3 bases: TGTGCCAGTCCTCCAGGGGGTGGGGTCAATCAGCCCCAGCATTTT.